This entry describes one TCR beta chain. What it binds is not known. Multiplex touch-down PCR with TRB-A/B primers amplified rearranged V-D-J TRB sequences. TCRdb recomputed calls from the multiplex PCR reads with MiXCR, one row per CDR3 protein. The sample holds approximately 11,000 distinct CDR3 sequences, roughly a third seen once. These data are taken from a study of T cell repertoires in aging, cancer and after chemotherapy. Study conclusions and caveats: Immunological memory after chemotherapy cannot be judged from the repertoire data. Age-matched healthy donors had significantly more diverse, less clonal blood TCR repertoires than untreated cancer patients.

TCR beta rearrangements were amplified from peripheral blood genomic DNA. Germline values: CDR1 MNHEY, CDR2 SMNVEV (reference sequence). The CDR3 extends over 15 amino acids. V lost 5 bases and J lost 1; bases outside the gene matches: 3. This receptor was obtained from a human donor in good health. The sample was blood. V is TRBV27 and J is TRBJ1-5, with TRBD1 identical over 9 bases. CDR3 in amino acids: CASSPDRGSNQPQHF. CDR3 nucleotide sequence: TGTGCCAGCAGTCCGGACAGGGGAAGCAATCAGCCCCAGCATTTT.